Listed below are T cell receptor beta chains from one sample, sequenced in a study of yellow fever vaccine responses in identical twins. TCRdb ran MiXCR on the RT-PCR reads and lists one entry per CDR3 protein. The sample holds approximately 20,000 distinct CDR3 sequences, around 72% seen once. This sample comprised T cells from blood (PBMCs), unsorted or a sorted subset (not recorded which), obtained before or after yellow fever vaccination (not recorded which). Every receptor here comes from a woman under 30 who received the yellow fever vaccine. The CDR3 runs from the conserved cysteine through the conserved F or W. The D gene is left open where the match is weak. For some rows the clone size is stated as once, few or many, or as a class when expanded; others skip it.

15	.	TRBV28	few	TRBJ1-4	TGTGCCAGCAGTCCTTTAGCCGAAACGGGCGAAAAACTGTTTTTT	CASSPLAETGEKLFF
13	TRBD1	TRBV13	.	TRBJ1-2	TGTGCCAGCCCAAAGGGGACAGGGTTAAGCTACACCTTC	CASPKGTGLSYTF
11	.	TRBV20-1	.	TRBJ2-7	TGCAGTGCCGCACAGGGTTTCGAGCAGTACTTC	CSAAQGFEQYF
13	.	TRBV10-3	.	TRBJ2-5	TGTGCCACCCAAAAGGGGGACCAAGAGACCCAGTACTTC	CATQKGDQETQYF
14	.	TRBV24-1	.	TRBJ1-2	TGTGCCACCAGTGACAATTTCGGCGACTATGGCTACACCTTC	CATSDNFGDYGYTF
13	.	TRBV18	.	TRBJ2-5	TGTGCCAGCTCACCACCGATAGGGGAGACCCAGTACTTC	CASSPPIGETQYF
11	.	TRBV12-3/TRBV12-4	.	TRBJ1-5	TGTGCCAGCAGTTCAGGCCGACCCCAGCATTTT	CASSSGRPQHF
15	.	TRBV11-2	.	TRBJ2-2	TGTGCCAGCAGCCCGGTTCTATCGAACACCGGGGAGCTGTTTTTT	CASSPVLSNTGELFF
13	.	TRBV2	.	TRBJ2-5	TGTGCCAGCAGCGGACAGACGGTGGAGACCCAGTACTTC	CASSGQTVETQYF
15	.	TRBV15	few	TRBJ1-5	TGTGCCACCAGCTTGCCGGGACCGGGCAATCAGCCCCAGCATTTT	CATSLPGPGNQPQHF
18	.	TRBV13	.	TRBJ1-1	TGTGCCAGCAGCCCAACATCGGGAGGCGCCGCATCGGGCACTGAAGCTTTCTTT	CASSPTSGGAASGTEAFF
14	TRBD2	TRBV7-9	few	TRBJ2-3	TGTGCCAGCTCCGGGGGGGCATGGACAGATACGCAGTATTTT	CASSGGAWTDTQYF
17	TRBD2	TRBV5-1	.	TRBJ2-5	TGCGCCAGCAGCTTGCTAACTAGCGGGATGTCCCTCGAGACCCAGTACTTC	CASSLLTSGMSLETQYF
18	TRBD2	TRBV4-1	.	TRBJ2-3	TGCGCCAGCACCAAACTAGCGGGGGGGCTGGTCCGGACAGATACGCAGTATTTT	CASTKLAGGLVRTDTQYF
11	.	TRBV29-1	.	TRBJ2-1	TGCAGCGTTGGAGGTTTGGGTGAGCAGTTCTTC	CSVGGLGEQFF
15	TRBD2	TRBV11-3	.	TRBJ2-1	TGTGCCAGCAGCGGCAGTAGCGGGACCATGGATGAGCAGTTCTTC	CASSGSSGTMDEQFF
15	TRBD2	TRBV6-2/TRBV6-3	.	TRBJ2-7	TGTGCCAGCAGTTACTCGCCTAGCGGGGTCTACGAGCAGTACTTC	CASSYSPSGVYEQYF
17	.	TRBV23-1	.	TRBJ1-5	TGCGCCAGCAGTCTCCCCAGGGGAGGGATTCTTTATCAGCCCCAGCATTTT	CASSLPRGGILYQPQHF
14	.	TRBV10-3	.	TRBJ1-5	TGTGCCATCAGTGAGTCACGGGGAAATCAGCCCCAGCATTTT	CAISESRGNQPQHF
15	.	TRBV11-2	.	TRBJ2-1	TGTGCCAGCAGCTTAGAGTCTAGTACCTACAATGAGCAGTTCTTC	CASSLESSTYNEQFF
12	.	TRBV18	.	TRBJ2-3	TGTGCCAGCTCACCAGAGCCAGATACGCAGTATTTT	CASSPEPDTQYF
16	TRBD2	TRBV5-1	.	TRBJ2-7	TGCGCCAGCAGCTTGTATCCTAGCGGGGACTCCTACGAGCAGTACTTC	CASSLYPSGDSYEQYF
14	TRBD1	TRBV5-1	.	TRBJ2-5	TGCGCCAGCAGTCCTACAGGGGGCGTAGAGACCCAGTACTTC	CASSPTGGVETQYF
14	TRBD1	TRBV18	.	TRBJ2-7	TGTGCCAGCTCACCCGGACAGGGGACCTACGAGCAGTACTTC	CASSPGQGTYEQYF
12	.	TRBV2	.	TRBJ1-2	TGTGCCAGCAGTGAATCCGGGGATGGCTACACCTTC	CASSESGDGYTF
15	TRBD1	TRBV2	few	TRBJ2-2	TGTGCCAGCAGTTCGGGACAGGTGTCCCCCGGGGAGCTGTTTTTT	CASSSGQVSPGELFF
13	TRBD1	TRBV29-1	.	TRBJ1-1	TGCAGCGTTCACAGGGGCACGAGCACTGAAGCTTTCTTT	CSVHRGTSTEAFF
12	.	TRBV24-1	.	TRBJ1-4	TGTGCCACCAGTGATTTTGGGGAAAAACTGTTTTTT	CATSDFGEKLFF
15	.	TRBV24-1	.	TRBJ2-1	TGTGCCACCAGTGACAACCAGGGTTCCTACAATGAGCAGTTCTTC	CATSDNQGSYNEQFF
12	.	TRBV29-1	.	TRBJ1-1	TGCAGCGTTGAGGGGATCGGGCCTGAAGCTTTCTTT	CSVEGIGPEAFF
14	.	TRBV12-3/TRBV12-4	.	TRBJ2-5	TGTGCCAGCAGTTCTGCTGGCGGCTCCGGGACCCAGTACTTC	CASSSAGGSGTQYF
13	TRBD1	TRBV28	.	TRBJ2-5	TGTGCCAGCAGTTTATCCAGGGGGTGGTTACCGTACTTC	CASSLSRGWLPYF
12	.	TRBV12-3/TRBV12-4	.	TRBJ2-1	TGTGCCAGCAGTCCTACTAACAATGAGCAGTTCTTC	CASSPTNNEQFF
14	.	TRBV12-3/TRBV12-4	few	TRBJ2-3	TGTGCCAGCAGTTTAGACCAAATAGAGATAGCGCAGTATTTT	CASSLDQIEIAQYF
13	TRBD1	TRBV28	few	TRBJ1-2	TGTGCCAGCAGTTTTGACAGGGGGACTGGCTACACCTTC	CASSFDRGTGYTF
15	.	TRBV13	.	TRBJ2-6	TGTGCCAGCAGAGCCCCAGGGACCGGGGCCAACGTCCTGACTTTC	CASRAPGTGANVLTF
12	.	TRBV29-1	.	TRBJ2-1	TGCAGCGTTGCAAGCTCCTACAATGAGCAGTTCTTC	CSVASSYNEQFF
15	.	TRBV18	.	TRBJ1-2	TGTGCCAGCTCACCGACCGACAGGCTCGCCTATGGCTACACCTTC	CASSPTDRLAYGYTF
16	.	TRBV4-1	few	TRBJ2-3	TGCGCCAGCAGCCTAAATATTGGTAGCATCACAGATACGCAGTATTTT	CASSLNIGSITDTQYF
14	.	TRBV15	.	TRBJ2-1	TGTGCCACCAGCAGATCACCGTCGATGCATGAGCAGTTCTTC	CATSRSPSMHEQFF
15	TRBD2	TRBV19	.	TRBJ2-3	TGTGCCAGTAACCACCTAGCGGGAGAGAGCGGTACGCAGTATTTT	CASNHLAGESGTQYF
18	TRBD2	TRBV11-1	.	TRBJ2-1	TGTGCCAGCAGCGCTGGGGGCCGCCGGGGTAGCGGGATACATGAGCAGTTCTTC	CASSAGGRRGSGIHEQFF
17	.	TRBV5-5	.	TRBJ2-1	TGCGCCAGCAGCTCCCACCCCCCTGGGCGCTCCTACAATGAGCAGTTCTTC	CASSSHPPGRSYNEQFF
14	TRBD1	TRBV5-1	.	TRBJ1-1	TGCGCCAGCAGTTATGACAGGGGAGGCACTGAAGCTTTCTTT	CASSYDRGGTEAFF
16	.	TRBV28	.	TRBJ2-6	TGTGCCAGCAGCGGCGGAGGTGTCTCTGGGGCCAACGTCCTGACTTTC	CASSGGGVSGANVLTF
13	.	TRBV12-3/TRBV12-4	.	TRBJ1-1	TGTGCCAGCAGTTTTAATCTGAACACTGAAGCTTTCTTT	CASSFNLNTEAFF
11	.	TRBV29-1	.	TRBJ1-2	TGCAGCGTGTCGCCTAACTATGGCTACACCTTC	CSVSPNYGYTF
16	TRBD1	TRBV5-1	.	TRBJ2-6	TGCGCCAGCAGCGCCGGGACAGTCTCTGGGGCCAACGTCCTGACTTTC	CASSAGTVSGANVLTF
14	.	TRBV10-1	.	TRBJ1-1	TGCGCCAGCAGTAAATCCCCGGAGGGCACTGAAGCTTTCTTT	CASSKSPEGTEAFF
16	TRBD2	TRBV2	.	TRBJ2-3	TGTGCCAGCAGGGGACTAGCGGGGGGCCTCACAGATACGCAGTATTTT	CASRGLAGGLTDTQYF